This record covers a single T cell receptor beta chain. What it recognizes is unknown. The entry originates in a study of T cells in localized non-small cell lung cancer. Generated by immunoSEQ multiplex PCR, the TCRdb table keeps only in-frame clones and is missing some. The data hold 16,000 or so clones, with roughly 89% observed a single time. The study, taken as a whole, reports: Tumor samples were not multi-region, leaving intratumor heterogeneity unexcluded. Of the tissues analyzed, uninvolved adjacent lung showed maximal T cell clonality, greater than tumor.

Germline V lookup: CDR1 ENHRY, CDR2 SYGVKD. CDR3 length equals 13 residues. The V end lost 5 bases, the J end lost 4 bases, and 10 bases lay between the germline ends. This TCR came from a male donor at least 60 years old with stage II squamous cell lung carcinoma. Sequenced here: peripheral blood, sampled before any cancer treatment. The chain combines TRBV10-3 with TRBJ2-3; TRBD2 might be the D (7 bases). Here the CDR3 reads CAISRGGPDTQYF. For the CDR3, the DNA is TGTGCCATCAGTCGCGGGGGCCCAGATACGCAGTATTTT.